This TCR beta chain was documented in a study of T cells in Graves' hyperthyroidism and ophthalmopathy. About the study: Peripheral blood specimens were obtained at initial diagnosis, prior to any treatment.

RNA transcripts gave rise to amplified TCR beta CDR3 regions. First-round RT-PCR of the TCR CDR3 relied on the HTBI primer set. One entry per CDR3 protein results from TCRdb running MiXCR on the multiplex PCR reads. This repertoire shows 700,000 to 850,000 distinct CDR3 sequences, about 35% found once; its top ten account for around a third. The study left out patients who had uncontrolled infection, other autoimmune disease, pregnancy or lactation. Clinical symptoms, serum thyroxine, TRAb, thyroid ultrasound and orbital computed tomography informed diagnoses. Germline V CDR1 and CDR2: MDHEN, SYDVKM. The V gene lost 10 bases and the J gene lost 7 bases, with 19 bases spanning the gap. The CDR3 spans 13 residues. This clonotype came up many times.

This receptor was taken from a woman aged 35 to 49 with Graves' hyperthyroidism. The rearrangement uses TRBV28 and TRBJ2-5; D not certain. Sequencing was done on a sample of blood. CDR3: CATTSSGVGTQYF. CDR3 nucleotide sequence: TGTGCCACCACCAGCTCAGGAGTAGGGACCCAGTACTTC. Filled out from reference TRBV28 and TRBJ2-5, the complete variable domain reads DVKVTQSSRYLVKRTGEKVFLECVQDMDHENMFWYRQDPGLGLRLIYFSYDVKMKEKGDIPEGYSVSREKKERFSLILESASTNQTSMYLCATTSSGVGTQYFGPGTRLLVL.